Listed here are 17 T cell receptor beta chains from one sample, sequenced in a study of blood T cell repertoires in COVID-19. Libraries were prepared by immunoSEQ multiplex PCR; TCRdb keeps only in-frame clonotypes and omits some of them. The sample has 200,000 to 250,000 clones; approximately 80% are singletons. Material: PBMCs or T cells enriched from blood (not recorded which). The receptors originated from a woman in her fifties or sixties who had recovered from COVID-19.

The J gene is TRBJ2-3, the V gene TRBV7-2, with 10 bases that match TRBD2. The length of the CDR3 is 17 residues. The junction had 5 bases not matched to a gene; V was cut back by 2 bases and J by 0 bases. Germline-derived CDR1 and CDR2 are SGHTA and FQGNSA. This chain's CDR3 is CASSLWTSGLSTDTQYF. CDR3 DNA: TGTGCCAGCAGCTTATGGACTAGCGGACTTAGCACAGATACGCAGTATTTT. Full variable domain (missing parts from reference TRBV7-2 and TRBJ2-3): GAGVSQSPSNKVTEKGKDVELRCDPISGHTALYWYRQSLGQGLEFLIYFQGNSAPDKSGLPSDRFSAERTGGSVSTLTIQRTQQEDSAVYLCASSLWTSGLSTDTQYFGPGTRLTVL.

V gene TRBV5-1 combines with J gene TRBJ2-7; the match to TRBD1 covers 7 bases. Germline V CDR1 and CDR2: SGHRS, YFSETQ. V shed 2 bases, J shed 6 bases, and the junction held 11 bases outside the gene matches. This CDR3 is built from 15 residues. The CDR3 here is CASSFEGAIYGEQYF. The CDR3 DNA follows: TGCGCCAGCAGCTTTGAGGGGGCGATATATGGCGAGCAGTACTTC.

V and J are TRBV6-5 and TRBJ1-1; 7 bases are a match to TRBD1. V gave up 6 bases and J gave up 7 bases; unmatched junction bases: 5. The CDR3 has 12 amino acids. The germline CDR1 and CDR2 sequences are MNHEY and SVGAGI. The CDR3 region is CASRKTGFEAFF. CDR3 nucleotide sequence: TGTGCCAGCAGAAAGACAGGGTTTGAAGCTTTCTTT.

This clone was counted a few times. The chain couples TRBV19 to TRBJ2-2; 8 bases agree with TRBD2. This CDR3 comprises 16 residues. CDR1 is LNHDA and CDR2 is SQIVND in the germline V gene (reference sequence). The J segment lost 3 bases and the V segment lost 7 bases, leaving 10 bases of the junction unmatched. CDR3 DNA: TGTGCCAGTACCCCCAACGGCGGGAGGTACACCGGGGAGCTGTTTTTT. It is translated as CASTPNGGRYTGELFF.

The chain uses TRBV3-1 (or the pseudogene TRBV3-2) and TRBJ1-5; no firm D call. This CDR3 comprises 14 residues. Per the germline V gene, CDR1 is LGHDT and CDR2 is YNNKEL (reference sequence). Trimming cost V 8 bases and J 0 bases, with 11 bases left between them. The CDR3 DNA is TGTGCCAGCGCGCGAGGAGTTAGCAATCAGCCCCAGCATTTT. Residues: CASARGVSNQPQHF.

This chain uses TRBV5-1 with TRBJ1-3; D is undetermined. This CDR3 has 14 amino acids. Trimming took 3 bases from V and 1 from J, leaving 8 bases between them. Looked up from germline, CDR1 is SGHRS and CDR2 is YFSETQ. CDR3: CASSSSSSGNTIYF. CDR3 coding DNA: TGCGCCAGCAGCTCTTCTAGTTCTGGAAACACCATATATTTT.

The CDR3 protein is CASSLPLAGGLETQYF. CDR3 nucleotide sequence: TGTGCCAGCAGCTTACCTCTAGCGGGAGGGTTGGAGACCCAGTACTTC. The rearrangement links TRBV7-2 to TRBJ2-5; TRBD2 matches at 12 bases. V lost 2 bases and J lost 5; bases outside the gene matches: 6. This CDR3 region has 16 residues. Germline CDR1 reads SGHTA; CDR2 reads FQGNSA.

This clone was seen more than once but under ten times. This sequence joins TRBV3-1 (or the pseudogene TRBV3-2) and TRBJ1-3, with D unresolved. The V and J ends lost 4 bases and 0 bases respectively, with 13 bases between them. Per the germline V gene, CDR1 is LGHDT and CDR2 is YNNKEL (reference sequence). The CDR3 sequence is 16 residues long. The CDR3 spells CASSRDPRGSGNTIYF. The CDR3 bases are TGTGCCAGCAGCCGTGACCCCCGGGGCTCTGGAAACACCATATATTTT.

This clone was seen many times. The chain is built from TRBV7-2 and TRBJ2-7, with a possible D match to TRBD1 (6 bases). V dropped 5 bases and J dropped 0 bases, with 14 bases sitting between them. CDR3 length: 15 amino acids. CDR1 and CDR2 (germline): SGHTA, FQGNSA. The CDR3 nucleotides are TGTGCCAGCAGCCGCGACAGGTACCTCTCCTACGAGCAGTACTTC. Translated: CASSRDRYLSYEQYF.

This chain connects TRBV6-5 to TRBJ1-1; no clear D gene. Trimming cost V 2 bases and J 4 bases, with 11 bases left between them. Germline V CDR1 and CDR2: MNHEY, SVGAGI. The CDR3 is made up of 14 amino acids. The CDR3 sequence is CASSYREYSTEAFF. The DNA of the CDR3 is TGTGCCAGCAGTTACAGGGAGTATAGCACTGAAGCTTTCTTT.

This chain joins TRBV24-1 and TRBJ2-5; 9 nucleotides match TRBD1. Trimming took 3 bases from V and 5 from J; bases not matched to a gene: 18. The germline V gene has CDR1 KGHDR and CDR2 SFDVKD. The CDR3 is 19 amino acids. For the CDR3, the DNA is TGTGCCACCAGTGATCCTCGGACAGGGGCTGGGGGTGCGGGGGAGACCCAGTACTTC. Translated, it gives CATSDPRTGAGGAGETQYF.

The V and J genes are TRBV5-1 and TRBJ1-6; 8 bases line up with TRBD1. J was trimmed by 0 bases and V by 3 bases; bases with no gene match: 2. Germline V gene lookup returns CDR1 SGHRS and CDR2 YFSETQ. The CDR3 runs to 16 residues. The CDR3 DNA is TGCGCCAGCAGCTGGGACAGGAGCTCCTATAATTCACCCCTCCACTTT. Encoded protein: CASSWDRSSYNSPLHF.

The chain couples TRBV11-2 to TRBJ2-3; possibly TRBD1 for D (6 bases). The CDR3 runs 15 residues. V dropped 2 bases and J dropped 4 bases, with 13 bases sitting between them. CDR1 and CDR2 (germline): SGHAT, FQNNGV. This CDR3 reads CASSLNPQGPDTQYF. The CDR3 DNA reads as TGTGCCAGCAGCTTAAACCCACAGGGACCAGATACGCAGTATTTT.

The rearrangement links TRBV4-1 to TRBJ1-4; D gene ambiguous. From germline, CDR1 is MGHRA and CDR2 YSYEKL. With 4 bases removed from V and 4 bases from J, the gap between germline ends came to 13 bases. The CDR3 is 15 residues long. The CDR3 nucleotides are TGCGCCAGCAGCCGGGTACAGTCGTTTAATGAAAAACTGTTTTTT. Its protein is CASSRVQSFNEKLFF.

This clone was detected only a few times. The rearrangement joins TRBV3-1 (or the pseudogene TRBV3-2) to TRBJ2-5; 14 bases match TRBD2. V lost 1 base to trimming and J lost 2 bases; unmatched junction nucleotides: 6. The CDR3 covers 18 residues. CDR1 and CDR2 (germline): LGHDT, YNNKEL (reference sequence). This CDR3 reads CASSQGWTSGGKQETQYF. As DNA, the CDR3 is TGTGCCAGCAGCCAAGGGTGGACTAGCGGGGGGAAACAAGAGACCCAGTACTTC.

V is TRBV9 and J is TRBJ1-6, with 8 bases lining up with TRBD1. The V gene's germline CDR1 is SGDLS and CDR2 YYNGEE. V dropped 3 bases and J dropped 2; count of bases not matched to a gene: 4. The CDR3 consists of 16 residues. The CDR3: CASSGGTGAYNSPLHF. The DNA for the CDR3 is TGTGCCAGCAGCGGGGGGACAGGAGCCTATAATTCACCCCTCCACTTT.

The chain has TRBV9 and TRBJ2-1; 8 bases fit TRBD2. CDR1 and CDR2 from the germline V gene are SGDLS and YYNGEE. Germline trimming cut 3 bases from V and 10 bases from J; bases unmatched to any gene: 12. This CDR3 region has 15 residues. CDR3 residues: CASSAPGGGLWEQFF. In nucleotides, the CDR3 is TGTGCCAGCAGCGCCCCCGGGGGGGGGCTATGGGAGCAGTTCTTC. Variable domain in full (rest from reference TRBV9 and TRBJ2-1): DSGVTQTPKHLITATGQRVTLRCSPRSGDLSVYWYQQSLDQGLQFLIQYYNGEERAKGNILERFSAQQFPDLHSELNLSSLELGDSALYFCASSAPGGGLWEQFFGPGTRLTVL.